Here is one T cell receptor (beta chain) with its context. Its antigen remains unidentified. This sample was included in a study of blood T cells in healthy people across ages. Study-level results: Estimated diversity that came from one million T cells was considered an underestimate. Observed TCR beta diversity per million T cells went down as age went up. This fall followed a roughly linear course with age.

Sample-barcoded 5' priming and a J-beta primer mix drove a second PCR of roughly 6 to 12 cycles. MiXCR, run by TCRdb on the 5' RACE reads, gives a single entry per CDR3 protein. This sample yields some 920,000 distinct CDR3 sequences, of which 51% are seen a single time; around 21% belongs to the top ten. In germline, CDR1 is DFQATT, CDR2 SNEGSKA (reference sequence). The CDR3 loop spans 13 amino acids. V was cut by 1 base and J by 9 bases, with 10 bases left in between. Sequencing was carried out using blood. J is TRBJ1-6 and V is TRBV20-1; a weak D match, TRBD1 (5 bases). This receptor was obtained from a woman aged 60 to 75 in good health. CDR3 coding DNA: TGCAGTGCTAGAGTCCTTGGGGGTTCACCCCTCCACTTT. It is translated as CSARVLGGSPLHF.